This T cell receptor (beta chain) originates from a study of blood T cell repertoires in COVID-19. Study-wide context: There were acute and convalescent COVID-19 samples, and they came from the United States, Italy and Spain.

Germline V CDR1 and CDR2: KGHDR, SFDVKD. CDR3 length: 13 residues. After removal of 9 bases from V and 6 bases from J, the junction contained 4 bases not matched to a gene. Per the original methods: Using reference gene primer amplification, nucleated cell counts were estimated. Libraries were prepared by immunoSEQ multiplex PCR; TCRdb keeps only in-frame clonotypes and omits some of them. V, J and clone size derive from that table, while D and trimming were established from the DNA sequence. The table shows tens of thousands of clones, with more than 75% occurring only once. Specimen: peripheral blood. The sequence derives from a man aged 55 to 70 with acute or convalescent COVID-19. The rearrangement joins TRBV24-1 to TRBJ1-4, with TRBD1 matching 9 bases. The CDR3 is CATLGDRDEKLFF. CDR3 DNA sequence: TGTGCCACCTTGGGGGACAGGGATGAAAAACTGTTTTTT.